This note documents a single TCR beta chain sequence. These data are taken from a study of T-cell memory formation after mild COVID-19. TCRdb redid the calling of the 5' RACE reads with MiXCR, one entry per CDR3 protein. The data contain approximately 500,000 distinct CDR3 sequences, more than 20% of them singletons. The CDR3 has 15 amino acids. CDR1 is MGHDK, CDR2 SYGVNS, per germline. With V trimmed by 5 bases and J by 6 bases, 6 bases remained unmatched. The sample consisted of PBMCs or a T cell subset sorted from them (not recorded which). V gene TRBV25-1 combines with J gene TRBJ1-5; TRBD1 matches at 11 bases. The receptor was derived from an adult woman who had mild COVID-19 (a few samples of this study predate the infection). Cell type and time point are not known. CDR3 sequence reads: CASSTGTGGSQPQHF. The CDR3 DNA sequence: TGTGCCAGCAGTACCGGGACAGGGGGAAGTCAGCCCCAGCATTTT.